One sample yielded the 24 T cell receptor beta chains listed below, sequenced in a study of T-cell reconstitution after alpha-beta-depleted transplantation in children. The TCRbeta library incorporated unique molecular identifiers. TCRdb reprocessed the PCR reads via MiXCR and lists one record per CDR3 protein. The sample shows about 610,000 distinct CDR3 sequences, over 9.5% of them seen only once. The sample consisted of PBMCs from the stem cell graft donor, taken from the stem cell graft. The receptors here all came from a human donor who donated a stem cell graft to a child with acute myeloid leukemia.

The rearrangement uses TRBV28 and TRBJ2-7, with D possibly called TRBD1 or TRBD2 (5 bases each). The CDR3 spans 13 residues. Per germline, CDR1 MDHEN and CDR2 SYDVKM. V was clipped by 6 bases and J by 2 bases, with 11 bases between them. This CDR3 is CASRLGRPYEQYF. In DNA form, the CDR3 reads TGTGCCAGCAGATTGGGACGGCCCTACGAGCAGTACTTC.

The chain combines TRBV11-2 with TRBJ2-2; a possible D gene is TRBD1 (5 bases). Trimming cost V 0 bases and J 8 bases, with 13 bases left between them. Germline assignment: CDR1 SGHAT and CDR2 FQNNGV. This CDR3 has 15 residues. The CDR3 DNA is TGTGCCAGCAGCTTAGATCTAAGGGGCCCAGGGGAGCTGTTTTTT. It specifies CASSLDLRGPGELFF. Full variable domain (outside the CDR3, taken from reference TRBV11-2 and TRBJ2-2): EAGVAQSPRYKIIEKRQSVAFWCNPISGHATLYWYQQILGQGPKLLIQFQNNGVVDDSQLPKDRFSAERLKGVDSTLKIQPAKLEDSAVYLCASSLDLRGPGELFFGEGSRLTVL.

The table lists this clonotype with a few counts. The chain combines TRBV12-3 or TRBV12-4 with TRBJ2-4; no clear D gene. V dropped 8 bases and J dropped 2 bases, with 13 bases sitting between them. This CDR3 region has 14 residues. CDR3 DNA sequence: TGTGCCAGCGGATTGACTCCGACCAAAAACATTCAGTACTTC. Amino acid sequence: CASGLTPTKNIQYF.

The chain joins TRBV29-1 to TRBJ2-7; D uncertain. CDR3 length: 13 residues. V lost 6 bases and J lost 3, with 15 bases in between. Germline CDR1 SQVTM, CDR2 ANQGSEA. In DNA, the CDR3 is TGCAGCGTGACGTCTAGTACTAACTACGAGCAGTACTTC. Encoded protein: CSVTSSTNYEQYF.

The chain links TRBV20-1 to TRBJ2-5; the match to TRBD1 covers 9 bases. The germline V gene has CDR1 DFQATT and CDR2 SNEGSKA (reference sequence). With 5 bases clipped from V and 4 bases from J, the junction kept 8 bases outside the gene matches. This CDR3 has 14 residues. CDR3 loop: CSARSWTGAETQYF. The CDR3 region has the DNA TGCAGTGCTCGCTCCTGGACAGGGGCAGAGACCCAGTACTTC.

This clonotype was seen a few times. The chain is built from TRBV20-1 and TRBJ2-7; possibly TRBD1 or TRBD2 for D (5 bases each). CDR3 length: 13 residues. Germline CDR1 DFQATT, CDR2 SNEGSKA (reference sequence). V lost 4 bases and J lost 3, with 13 bases in between. CDR3 sequence (DNA): TGCAGTGCTATTAAGGGACCCGACTACGAGCAGTACTTC. It is translated as CSAIKGPDYEQYF.

This clonotype came up a few times. This chain uses TRBV7-2 with TRBJ2-3; TRBD2 matches 8 bases. V lost 3 bases, J lost 0 bases, and 8 bases stayed unmatched. The CDR3 runs to 17 residues. Germline CDR1 SGHTA, CDR2 FQGNSA. This CDR3 reads CASSLGLSGASTDTQYF. The CDR3, as DNA: TGTGCCAGCAGCTTGGGGCTTAGCGGGGCTAGCACAGATACGCAGTATTTT.

This clonotype was seen more than once but under ten times. The chain uses TRBV30 and TRBJ2-7; D unclear. The CDR3 is made up of 11 amino acids. Per the germline V gene, CDR1 is GTSNPN and CDR2 is SVGIG (reference sequence). The V end lost 0 bases, the J end lost 2 bases, and 2 bases lay between the germline ends. CDR3 bases: TGTGCCTGGAGTGTAACCTACGAGCAGTACTTC. Amino acids: CAWSVTYEQYF.

The table lists this clonotype with many counts. The rearrangement uses TRBV20-1 and TRBJ1-1; the D is unclear. This CDR3 has 16 amino acids. V was clipped by 0 bases and J by 1 base, with 15 bases between them. The germline gives CDR1 DFQATT, CDR2 SNEGSKA (reference sequence). The CDR3 loop is CSARDAPLGKNTEAFF. CDR3 in DNA: TGCAGTGCTAGAGACGCCCCTCTAGGCAAGAACACTGAAGCTTTCTTT.

The rearrangement links TRBV5-1 to TRBJ2-5; D possibly corresponds to TRBD1 (6 bases). The V and J ends lost 6 bases and 3 bases respectively, with 15 bases between them. CDR3 length: 14 amino acids. CDR1 is SGHRS and CDR2 is YFSETQ in the germline V gene. In nucleotides, the CDR3 is TGCGCCAGCAACGGACAGCTCGGAGAAGAGACCCAGTACTTC. This encodes CASNGQLGEETQYF.

The rearrangement links TRBV11-2 to TRBJ2-3; D not resolved. The CDR3 is 15 residues long. Trimming stripped 5 bases from V and 1 base from J, with 13 bases between. Per the germline V gene, CDR1 is SGHAT and CDR2 is FQNNGV. CDR3 sequence (DNA): TGTGCCAGCAGCCCCCCTGCACCCCGCACAGATACGCAGTATTTT. Its translation is CASSPPAPRTDTQYF.

The chain uses TRBV20-1 and TRBJ2-3, with 10 bases matching TRBD2. The J segment lost 4 bases and the V segment lost 3 bases, leaving 7 bases of the junction unmatched. There are 15 residues in the CDR3. Per the germline V gene, CDR1 is DFQATT and CDR2 is SNEGSKA (reference sequence). CDR3 amino acids: CSASSGTSVADTQYF. The CDR3 DNA reads as TGCAGTGCTAGCTCCGGGACTAGCGTGGCAGATACGCAGTATTTT.

In this sample, this clonotype turned up many times. The V gene is TRBV29-1, the J gene TRBJ2-3, with D possibly TRBD1 on 6 matching bases. V lost 2 bases and J lost 2, with 11 bases in between. CDR1 is SQVTM, CDR2 ANQGSEA, per germline. This CDR3 is built from 14 residues. CDR3 sequence: CSVEPTGLTDTQYF. CDR3 bases: TGCAGCGTTGAACCAACAGGGCTCACAGATACGCAGTATTTT.

This clonotype showed up just a few times. This rearrangement joins TRBV20-1 to TRBJ2-5; 13 positions agree with TRBD2. CDR1 is DFQATT, CDR2 SNEGSKA, per germline (reference sequence). The CDR3 covers 14 residues. V dropped 6 bases and J dropped 3; count of bases not matched to a gene: 4. CDR3 amino acids: CSAGLAGPKETQYF. In nucleotides, the CDR3 is TGCAGTGCGGGACTAGCGGGACCGAAAGAGACCCAGTACTTC.

The V gene is TRBV5-1, the J gene TRBJ2-5; TRBD1 matches at 8 bases. Germline CDR1 SGHRS, CDR2 YFSETQ. The CDR3 runs 15 residues. The junction had 6 bases not matched to a gene; V was cut back by 0 bases and J by 5 bases. Here the CDR3 DNA reads TGCGCCAGCAGCTTGGAGGGACAGGTCGTCGAGACCCAGTACTTC. Residues: CASSLEGQVVETQYF.

The CDR3 DNA reads as TGTGCCAGCAGCCCCTATCCGGGAGCGGACCAAGAGACCCAGTACTTC. It is translated as CASSPYPGADQETQYF. The chain combines TRBV7-3 with TRBJ2-5, with a weak D call TRBD2 (6 bases). Trimming stripped 5 bases from V and 0 bases from J, with 16 bases between. The CDR3 is 16 residues long. In germline, CDR1 is SGHTA, CDR2 FQGTGA.

This sequence joins TRBV28 and TRBJ2-3; 7 nucleotides agree with TRBD1. This CDR3 has 15 residues. J gave up 6 bases and V 8 bases, and 14 bases lay outside the gene matches. Germline V gene lookup returns CDR1 MDHEN and CDR2 SYDVKM. CDR3 region: CASGAEAGTADTQYF. CDR3 DNA: TGTGCCAGCGGTGCTGAAGCAGGGACAGCCGATACGCAGTATTTT. Using reference TRBV28 and TRBJ2-3 for the parts outside the CDR3, the full variable domain is DVKVTQSSRYLVKRTGEKVFLECVQDMDHENMFWYRQDPGLGLRLIYFSYDVKMKEKGDIPEGYSVSREKKERFSLILESASTNQTSMYLCASGAEAGTADTQYFGPGTRLTVL.

The V gene is TRBV18, the J gene TRBJ1-1; D remains unclear. The CDR3 length is 16 residues. From germline, CDR1 is KGHSH and CDR2 LQKENI. Trimming left V 2 bases short and J 5 bases short, with 18 bases between. CDR3 in amino acids: CASSPSMVAGGTEAFF. The CDR3 bases are TGTGCCAGCTCACCAAGCATGGTGGCAGGAGGTACTGAAGCTTTCTTT.

Ten or more counts support this clonotype. This chain uses TRBV21-1 with TRBJ2-7; whether TRBD1, the table's D call, matches the DNA was not checked. TRBV21-1 is given as a pseudogene. CDR3 length: 15 amino acids. CDR3 bases: TGTGCCAGCAGCCGTATAGGCGACAGGACCTACGAGCAGTACTTC. Translating gives CASSRIGDRTYEQYF.

The V gene is TRBV6-2 or TRBV6-3, the J gene TRBJ2-7; 8 bases agree with TRBD2. CDR1 is MNHEY, CDR2 SVGEGT, per germline. The CDR3 is made up of 16 amino acids. V was clipped by 2 bases and J by 2 bases; unmatched bases: 8. The CDR3 loop reads CASSYSGGRTPYEQYF. CDR3 DNA: TGTGCCAGCAGTTACAGCGGCGGGAGGACCCCCTACGAGCAGTACTTC.

Ten or more counts support this clonotype. This chain links TRBV7-6 with TRBJ2-2; tentative D call: TRBD1 (5 bases). The CDR3 totals 15 residues. Germline CDR1 and CDR2: SGHVS and FNYEAQ. V gave up 3 bases and J gave up 5 bases, with 13 bases separating them. The CDR3 DNA reads TGTGCCAGCAGCTTGAGCAGGGTTCATACCGGGGAGCTGTTTTTT. This codes for CASSLSRVHTGELFF. The full variable domain, completed using reference TRBV7-6 and TRBJ2-2, is GAGVSQSPRYKVTKRGQDVALRCDPISGHVSLYWYRQALGQGPEFLTYFNYEAQQDKSGLPNDRFSAERPEGSISTLTIQRTEQRDSAMYRCASSLSRVHTGELFFGEGSRLTVL.

The chain combines TRBV20-1 with TRBJ1-2; D is unresolved. The CDR3 length is 14 residues. V lost 6 bases and J lost 4, with 18 bases in between. Germline CDR1 reads DFQATT; CDR2 reads SNEGSKA (reference sequence). CDR3 loop: CSAATAVLGYGYTF. The DNA for the CDR3 is TGCAGTGCGGCGACGGCGGTCCTAGGCTATGGCTACACCTTC.

The chain is built from TRBV28 and TRBJ1-1; D is uncertain. Germline V gene sequence: CDR1 MDHEN, CDR2 SYDVKM. Deletions cut 7 bases from V and 3 bases from J, with 15 bases between. The CDR3 is 14 residues long. The CDR3 spells CASTLRAQYTEAFF. In nucleotides, the CDR3 is TGTGCCAGCACCCTAAGAGCACAGTACACTGAAGCTTTCTTT.

This chain connects TRBV4-3 to TRBJ2-5; D is ambiguous. The V and J ends lost 5 bases and 4 bases respectively, with 11 bases between them. The germline V gene encodes CDR1 LGHNA and CDR2 YSLEER. CDR3 length equals 13 residues. CDR3 in amino acids: CASSTQASETQYF. The CDR3, as DNA: TGCGCCAGCAGCACCCAGGCCTCAGAGACCCAGTACTTC.